The 3 T cell receptor beta chains listed next were all sequenced from one sample in a study of blood T cell repertoires in COVID-19. The table came from immunoSEQ multiplex PCR; TCRdb's copy has only in-frame clones and leaves some out. Here the sample spans about 57,000 clones, around 90% being singletons. The sample comprised peripheral blood. These TCRs come from a woman of 80 years or more with COVID-19, enrolled during active disease.

The chain is built from TRBV3-1 (or the pseudogene TRBV3-2) and TRBJ1-1, with D unresolved. There are 13 residues in the CDR3. The V end lost 2 bases, the J end lost 4 bases, and 8 bases lay between the germline ends. The germline V gene has CDR1 LGHDT and CDR2 YNNKEL (reference sequence). The CDR3 nucleotides read TGTGCCAGCAGCCAATCTCGGGGCACTGAAGCTTTCTTT. Translating gives CASSQSRGTEAFF.

The genes are TRBV29-1 and TRBJ1-1; TRBD1 matches 8 bases. The germline gives CDR1 SQVTM, CDR2 ANQGSEA. The length of the CDR3 is 13 residues. Trimming removed 4 bases from V and 4 bases from J; junction bases left unmatched: 5. The CDR3 DNA sequence: TGCAGCGTTGCAACAGGGGGGGGCACTGAAGCTTTCTTT. Amino acid sequence: CSVATGGGTEAFF.

There are a few counts of this clone. The genes are TRBV5-1 and TRBJ2-3; TRBD2 might be the D (6 bases). Trimming took off 0 bases at V and 1 base at J, with 12 bases between the two ends. This CDR3 spans 16 amino acids. CDR1 SGHRS and CDR2 YFSETQ come from the germline V gene. CDR3 loop: CASSLGGTHGTDTQYF. In nucleotides, the CDR3 is TGCGCCAGCAGCTTGGGCGGGACTCATGGCACAGATACGCAGTATTTT.